These T cell receptor beta chains were read from a single sample in a study of blood T cell repertoires in COVID-19. Measured with immunoSEQ multiplex PCR; TCRdb has only the in-frame clones, and not every one. The repertoire has 170,000 or so clones, 85% to 90% of them found once; the top ten carry less than 0.7%. Input material: peripheral blood. The receptor source for this set is a man between 60 and 75 years old with COVID-19, enrolled during active disease. CDR3s include the opening cysteine and the closing phenylalanine or tryptophan. A D gene is named only where the DNA matches it firmly. The size of a clone is reported for some rows only, either as once, few or many, or as a class for expanded clones.

D	V	size	J	DNA	CDR3
.	TRBV7-3	.	TRBJ1-6	TGTGCCCAGGGCCGGCGTGGGGGGTCACCCCTCCACTTT	CAQGRRGGSPLHF
.	TRBV5-1	.	TRBJ2-1	TGCGCCAGCATCCTCGGAAGCGGAATGAGAAACAATGAGCAGTTCTTC	CASILGSGMRNNEQFF
.	TRBV3-1/TRBV3-2	once	TRBJ1-6	TGTGCCAGCAGCCCGGGAACTCATAATTCACCCCTCCACTTT	CASSPGTHNSPLHF
TRBD1	TRBV2	.	TRBJ2-3	TGTGCCAGCAGGTCGGGACAGGGCACAGATACGCAGTATTTT	CASRSGQGTDTQYF
.	TRBV12-2	.	TRBJ1-5	TGTGCAAGTCGCTTAGCGCGGGAGGACTCCTCTAGCAATCAGCCCCAGCATTTT	CASRLAREDSSSNQPQHF
.	TRBV29-1	.	TRBJ2-2	TGCAGCGCCAGGTCCCAGACCGGGGAGCTGTTTTTT	CSARSQTGELFF
TRBD1	TRBV28	.	TRBJ1-1	TGTGCCAGCAGTCTAGGGGGCGAGAACACTGAAGCTTTCTTT	CASSLGGENTEAFF
TRBD1	TRBV7-9	.	TRBJ1-3	TGTGCCAGCAGCCGAGGACAGGGGGCTGGAAACACCATATATTTT	CASSRGQGAGNTIYF
.	TRBV18	.	TRBJ2-1	TGTGCCAGCTCACCCAGCCGAGGATGGATTGATGAGCAGTTCTTC	CASSPSRGWIDEQFF
.	TRBV14	few	TRBJ2-5	TGTGCCAGCAGCCTCCGGGGGGCCCAAGAGACCCAGTACTTC	CASSLRGAQETQYF
.	TRBV4-3	.	TRBJ1-4	TGCGCCAGCAGCCAAGATCAGGGGACAACTAATGAAAAACTGTTTTTT	CASSQDQGTTNEKLFF
TRBD1	TRBV27	once	TRBJ1-5	TGTGCCAGCAGTTCCCTCTGGGACAGGGTTAGCAATCAGCCCCAGCATTTT	CASSSLWDRVSNQPQHF
TRBD1	TRBV5-4	.	TRBJ1-5	TGTGCCAGCAGCTTGTGGGGACAGATAAATCAGCCCCAGCATTTT	CASSLWGQINQPQHF
TRBD2	TRBV19	once	TRBJ2-1	TGTGCCAGTAGCCGATGGGGTAGCGGGACGAGAAATAACTACAATGAGCAGTTCTTC	CASSRWGSGTRNNYNEQFF
TRBD1	TRBV9	few	TRBJ1-4	TGTGCCAGCAGCCCTCGACAGGGACATAATGAAAAACTGTTTTTT	CASSPRQGHNEKLFF
TRBD2	TRBV9	.	TRBJ2-2	TGTGCCAGCAGCGTAGAAGCGGGGGGGCACACCGGGGAGCTGTTTTTT	CASSVEAGGHTGELFF
TRBD1	TRBV19	.	TRBJ2-1	TGTGCCAGTAGTCTCCCGGACAGGCCGTACAATGAGCAGTTCTTC	CASSLPDRPYNEQFF
.	TRBV3-1/TRBV3-2	.	TRBJ2-3	TGTGCCAGCAGCCAAGATCGCGCACGAACAGATACGCAGTATTTT	CASSQDRARTDTQYF